A single sample is the source of the 17 T cell receptor beta chains below, sequenced in a study of OX40 agonist ivuxolimab in advanced cancers. Generated by immunoSEQ multiplex PCR, the TCRdb table keeps only in-frame clones and is missing some. This table has 95,000 or so clones, around 85% appearing once. Specimen: CD4+ or CD8+ T cells sorted from blood, collected in a trial of the OX40 agonist ivuxolimab. These receptors originate from an adult with an advanced solid tumor such as melanoma, head and neck, liver or kidney cancer.

This chain uses TRBV11-3 with TRBJ2-2; D might be TRBD2 (6 bases). The CDR3 spans 15 residues. V was pared by 6 bases and J by 4 bases, with 15 bases between. Germline CDR1 reads SGHNT; CDR2 reads YENEEA. The CDR3 nucleotides are TGTGCCAGCAGTTGGCAGGCGGGGATCACCGGGGAGCTGTTTTTT. This translates into CASSWQAGITGELFF.

At least ten counts were recorded for this clone. The chain carries TRBV18 and TRBJ1-4; 7 nucleotides match TRBD1. Trimming removed 3 bases from V and 6 bases from J; junction bases left unmatched: 7. CDR3 length: 15 residues. CDR1 KGHSH and CDR2 LQKENI come from the germline V gene. This CDR3 is CASSPQDRNDEKLFF. The CDR3 DNA is TGTGCCAGCTCACCTCAGGACAGGAATGATGAAAAACTGTTTTTT.

This clone appeared once. The chain carries TRBV6-5 and TRBJ1-1; a possible D gene is TRBD1 (6 bases). Trimming shortened V by 10 bases and J by 0 bases, and 9 bases separated the two germline ends. CDR1 is MNHEY and CDR2 is SVGAGI in the germline V gene. This CDR3 has 12 amino acids. The CDR3 nucleotides are TGTGCCACAAGGGACATGAACACTGAAGCTTTCTTT. It codes for CATRDMNTEAFF.

This sequence joins TRBV6-5 and TRBJ2-7; no definite D call. This CDR3 comprises 14 residues. The germline gives CDR1 MNHEY, CDR2 SVGAGI. The germline V and J ends were trimmed by 8 bases and 2 bases, with 16 bases remaining between them. The CDR3 protein is CASPVVRLTYEQYF. The DNA for the CDR3 is TGTGCCAGCCCCGTCGTCAGGTTAACCTACGAGCAGTACTTC.

A single count supports this clone. The chain couples TRBV27 to TRBJ1-2; tentatively, D is TRBD1 (5 bases). Germline V CDR1 and CDR2: MNHEY, SMNVEV (reference sequence). The length of the CDR3 is 12 residues. Trimming shortened V by 6 bases and J by 4 bases, and 9 bases separated the two germline ends. The CDR3 DNA reads TGTGCCAGCAGGGGGGGTGGCTATGGCTACACCTTC. This codes for CASRGGGYGYTF.

The chain recombines TRBV5-1 with TRBJ1-5, with D maybe TRBD1 (5 bases). CDR1 is SGHRS, CDR2 YFSETQ, per germline. The CDR3 spans 14 residues. The V and J ends lost 0 bases and 7 bases respectively, with 11 bases between them. This chain's CDR3 is CASSLDQGGQPQHF. Here the CDR3 DNA reads TGCGCCAGCAGCTTGGATCAGGGTGGACAGCCCCAGCATTTT.

The CDR3 DNA sequence: TGCGCCAGCAGCCAAGTGGGGGCAGCCGAGCAGTACTTC. Protein: CASSQVGAAEQYF. The chain is built from TRBV4-1 and TRBJ2-7; perhaps TRBD1 as D (6 bases). The CDR3 extends over 13 amino acids. Trimming took 1 base from V and 6 from J, leaving 10 bases between them. Germline V gives CDR1 MGHRA, CDR2 YSYEKL.

The rearrangement uses TRBV19 and TRBJ1-2; TRBD1 might be the D (6 bases). With 2 bases removed from V and 5 bases from J, the gap between germline ends came to 15 bases. Germline CDR1 and CDR2: LNHDA and SQIVND (reference sequence). The CDR3 has 15 residues. In nucleotides, the CDR3 is TGTGCCAGTAGTATATCCCGGGGACACTGGTATGGCTACACCTTC. Translation gives CASSISRGHWYGYTF.

This chain joins TRBV7-9 and TRBJ2-3; either TRBD1 or TRBD2 may fit D (5 bases each). V dropped 11 bases and J dropped 1 base, with 10 bases sitting between them. Per the germline V gene, CDR1 is SEHNR and CDR2 is FQNEAQ (reference sequence). The CDR3 spans 12 residues. CDR3 amino acids: CAEGRGTDTQYF. The CDR3 nucleotides read TGTGCCGAGGGGCGGGGCACAGATACGCAGTATTTT.

The chain recombines TRBV5-1 with TRBJ2-7; 7 positions match TRBD2. The CDR3 is 15 amino acids. Germline V gene data show CDR1 as SGHRS and CDR2 as YFSETQ. V trimming: 0 bases; J trimming: 3 bases; junction bases outside the gene matches: 6. CDR3 in DNA: TGCGCCAGCAGCTTGGGGCTAGCGGCCAACTACGAGCAGTACTTC. Its protein product is CASSLGLAANYEQYF. Together with reference TRBV5-1 and TRBJ2-7, the CDR3 gives the full variable domain: KAGVTQTPRYLIKTRGQQVTLSCSPISGHRSVSWYQQTPGQGLQFLFEYFSETQRNKGNFPGRFSGRQFSNSRSEMNVSTLELGDSALYLCASSLGLAANYEQYFGPGTRLTVT.

The chain joins TRBV7-8 to TRBJ1-3, with D possibly TRBD1 on 6 matching bases. This CDR3 is built from 13 residues. Deletions cut 4 bases from V and 4 bases from J, with 8 bases between. Germline loops: CDR1 SGHVS, CDR2 FQNEAQ. CDR3 in amino acids: CASSWDIGNTIYF. CDR3 coding DNA: TGTGCCAGCAGCTGGGACATCGGAAACACCATATATTTT.

The chain links TRBV28 to TRBJ2-1; 8 bases are shared with TRBD2. Germline lookup yields CDR1 MDHEN and CDR2 SYDVKM. The length of the CDR3 is 16 residues. Germline trimming cut 2 bases from V and 3 bases from J; bases unmatched to any gene: 6. The CDR3 is CASSLILAALYNEQFF. In DNA form, the CDR3 reads TGTGCCAGCAGTTTAATACTAGCGGCGCTCTACAATGAGCAGTTCTTC.

The V gene is TRBV28, the J gene TRBJ2-3; 16 nucleotides agree with TRBD2. After removal of 4 bases from V and 4 bases from J, the junction contained 14 bases not matched to a gene. Germline CDR1 MDHEN, CDR2 SYDVKM. This CDR3 spans 20 amino acids. The CDR3 DNA reads as TGTGCCAGCAGTTCACTCGCGCCGGGACTAGCGGGAGGGGTGGCAGATACGCAGTATTTT. Translating gives CASSSLAPGLAGGVADTQYF.

This clone was seen only once. This rearrangement joins TRBV2 to TRBJ2-7; tentatively, D is TRBD1 (6 bases). The CDR3 extends over 17 amino acids. Deletions cut 5 bases from V and 2 bases from J, with 22 bases between. Germline V gene sequence: CDR1 SNHLY, CDR2 FYNNEI. The CDR3 sequence: CASSSLLLTGLPYEQYF. CDR3 bases: TGTGCCAGCAGTTCTCTTCTCCTTACAGGGCTGCCCTACGAGCAGTACTTC.

V gene TRBV9 combines with J gene TRBJ2-4; 11 positions agree with TRBD2. CDR3 length: 16 residues. In germline, CDR1 is SGDLS, CDR2 YYNGEE. V was pared by 3 bases and J by 4 bases, with 6 bases of the junction left unmatched. The CDR3: CASSAGLAVGKNIQYF. The CDR3 DNA follows: TGTGCCAGCAGCGCGGGACTAGCGGTGGGGAAAAACATTCAGTACTTC.

This chain links TRBV4-3 with TRBJ2-2, with D perhaps given as TRBD1 or TRBD2 (6 bases each). Germline V gene data show CDR1 as LGHNA and CDR2 as YSLEER. The CDR3 contains 15 residues. V gave up 5 bases and J gave up 6 bases, with 16 bases separating them. CDR3 sequence (DNA): TGCGCCAGCAGCTCCCGGCCGGGGGCCCCCGGGGAGCTGTTTTTT. It translates to CASSSRPGAPGELFF.

The chain has TRBV29-1 and TRBJ1-1; no reliable D call. Germline CDR1 is SQVTM and CDR2 is ANQGSEA. This CDR3 has 15 amino acids. V shed 6 bases and J shed 2 bases, with 19 bases lying between them. The CDR3 DNA reads as TGCAGCGTCAACATCTACGAACTGCCAAACACTGAAGCTTTCTTT. Amino acids: CSVNIYELPNTEAFF. The whole variable domain, remainder taken from reference TRBV29-1 and TRBJ1-1, is SAVISQKPSRDICQRGTSLTIQCQVDSQVTMMFWYRQQPGQSLTLIATANQGSEATYESGFVIDKFPISRPNLTFSTLTVSNMSPEDSSIYLCSVNIYELPNTEAFFGQGTRLTVV.